This TCR beta chain was recorded in a study of blood T cell repertoires in COVID-19. The wider study: Samples of COVID-19 (acute and convalescent) were obtained from the United States, Italy and Spain.

The V gene's germline CDR1 is SNHLY and CDR2 FYNNEI. CDR3 length: 14 amino acids. The V gene end was trimmed by 9 bases and the J gene end by 0 bases; junction bases not matched to a gene: 2. Under the authors' procedure: By means of reference gene primer amplification, nucleated cell counts were estimated. The protocol was immunoSEQ multiplex PCR, while the TCRdb copy is restricted to in-frame clones and leaves out a portion. The V and J calls and clone size were taken over from that table, and D and trimming were inferred from the DNA. This table has some 95,000 clones, about three quarters appearing once.

Sequenced material: peripheral blood. The gene calls are TRBV2 and TRBJ2-6, with TRBD2 identical over 7 bases. The receptor was derived from a man in his 70s with acute or convalescent COVID-19. The CDR3 DNA follows: TGTGCCAGTGGGGGGGACTCTGGGGCCAACGTCCTGACTTTC. Protein sequence: CASGGDSGANVLTF. The full variable domain, in which reference TRBV2 and TRBJ2-6 provide the parts outside the CDR3, is EPEVTQTPSHQVTQMGQEVILRCVPISNHLYFYWYRQILGQKVEFLVSFYNNEISEKSEIFDDQFSVERPDGSNFTLKIRSTKLEDSAMYFCASGGDSGANVLTFGAGSRLTVL.